The 8 T cell receptor beta chains below all came from one sample that was sequenced in a study of cytomegalovirus exposure and HLA in healthy donors. The PCR contained 60 Vbeta and 13 Jbeta primers. Generated by immunoSEQ multiplex PCR, the TCRdb table keeps only in-frame clones and is missing some. The sample consists of approximately 81,000 clones, about 88% of them appearing once. What was sequenced was PBMCs. The receptors originated from a woman aged 45-60 years in good health and CMV-seronegative.

This clone has only a few counts. V is TRBV9 and J is TRBJ1-2, with D perhaps TRBD1 (5 bases). V lost 3 bases and J lost 1, with 10 bases in between. Germline V CDR1 and CDR2: SGDLS, YYNGEE. This CDR3 spans 14 amino acids. The CDR3 DNA is TGTGCCAGCAGCGGTACCGACAGTAACTATGGCTACACCTTC. Its protein is CASSGTDSNYGYTF.

The chain recombines TRBV7-6 with TRBJ2-1; weak D call: TRBD2 (6 bases). V was cut by 3 bases and J by 0 bases, with 12 bases left in between. Germline assignment: CDR1 SGHVS and CDR2 FNYEAQ. This CDR3 has 16 residues. The CDR3 bases are TGTGCCAGCAGCTTCGGCGGGGACCCCTCCTACAATGAGCAGTTCTTC. This codes for CASSFGGDPSYNEQFF.

This clone was counted a few times. This chain connects TRBV5-5 to TRBJ1-6; D not certain. The length of the CDR3 is 15 residues. Per germline, CDR1 SGHKS and CDR2 YYEKEE (reference sequence). V gave up 1 base and J gave up 3 bases, with 8 bases separating them. The CDR3 DNA reads TGTGCCAGCAGCTTGAATCCCTTCTATAATTCACCCCTCCACTTT. The encoded protein is CASSLNPFYNSPLHF.

The CDR3 DNA sequence: TGCGCCAGCAGCGACCAGCGGGGGGGTGCGACAGATACGCAGTATTTT. The encoded protein is CASSDQRGGATDTQYF. The chain is built from TRBV5-1 and TRBJ2-3; 10 bases fit TRBD2. The J segment lost 3 bases and the V segment lost 4 bases, leaving 8 bases of the junction unmatched. The CDR3 runs to 16 residues. Germline lookup yields CDR1 SGHRS and CDR2 YFSETQ.

The V call is TRBV7-6, the J call TRBJ2-5, with D possibly matching TRBD2 (6 bases). Trimming removed 3 bases at V and 5 bases at J, with 10 bases between. Germline V gene data show CDR1 as SGHVS and CDR2 as FNYEAQ. The CDR3 length is 13 residues. CDR3 loop: CASSFAGFETQYF. The CDR3 region has the DNA TGTGCCAGCAGCTTTGCGGGATTTGAGACCCAGTACTTC.

This rearrangement joins TRBV5-1 to TRBJ2-7; 10 bases map to TRBD1. V gave up 3 bases and J gave up 5 bases; unmatched junction bases: 8. The CDR3 sequence is 15 residues long. The germline gives CDR1 SGHRS, CDR2 YFSETQ. CDR3 in DNA: TGCGCCAGCAGCTCCTTGGACAGGGGGGTAAACGAGCAGTACTTC. It yields the protein CASSSLDRGVNEQYF.

CDR3 nucleotides: TGTGCCAGTAAGGCGGGACTAGCGGCCTACAATGAGCAGTTCTTC. Residues: CASKAGLAAYNEQFF. The chain carries TRBV19 and TRBJ2-1, with 11 bases identical to TRBD2. The CDR3 is 15 residues long. The ends lost 7 bases at V and 2 bases at J; junction bases unmatched: 4. CDR1 LNHDA and CDR2 SQIVND come from the germline V gene (reference sequence).

The chain couples TRBV6-4 to TRBJ2-3, with TRBD1 matching over 8 bases. Looked up from germline, CDR1 is MRHNA and CDR2 is SNTAGT. V was clipped by 3 bases and J by 4 bases; unmatched bases: 3. There are 14 residues in the CDR3. The DNA for the CDR3 is TGTGCCAGCAGTGAAACAGGGGGTGCAGATACGCAGTATTTT. Protein sequence: CASSETGGADTQYF.